The clone carrying this T cell receptor (beta chain) has more than one count but fewer than ten. It was RNA transcripts that yielded the amplified TCR beta CDR3 regions. With the HTBI primer set, the TCR CDR3 went through a first round of RT-PCR. In TCRdb, the multiplex PCR reads were re-called with MiXCR into one record per CDR3 protein. The table lists around 500,000 distinct CDR3 sequences, approximately 23% of them singletons. The CDR3 runs to 16 residues. The ends lost 0 bases at V and 2 bases at J; junction bases unmatched: 5. CDR1 is SGHRS, CDR2 YFSETQ, per germline. This entry comes from a study of T cells in Graves' hyperthyroidism and ophthalmopathy. Ophthalmopathy cases scored 3 or more on the Clinical Activity Score and 4 or more on NOSPECS grade, with duration below 3 months.

The clonotype was recovered from a woman aged 70-85 years with Graves' ophthalmopathy. This chain uses TRBV5-1 with TRBJ2-3, with TRBD1 identical over 8 bases. Material: blood. CDR3 bases: TGCGCCAGCAGCTTGGGGGGACAGGTTGTCACAGATACGCAGTATTTT. As protein: CASSLGGQVVTDTQYF.